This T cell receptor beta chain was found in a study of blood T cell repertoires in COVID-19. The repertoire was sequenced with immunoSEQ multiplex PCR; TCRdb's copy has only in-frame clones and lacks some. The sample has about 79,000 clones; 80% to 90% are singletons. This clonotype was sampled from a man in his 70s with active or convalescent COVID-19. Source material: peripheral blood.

The CDR3: CASSPMSGKLFF. The CDR3 DNA sequence: TGTGCCAGCAGCCCCATGTCGGGGAAACTGTTTTTT. The chain combines TRBV12-3 or TRBV12-4 with TRBJ1-4; D ambiguous. With 6 bases removed from V and 11 bases from J, the gap between germline ends came to 13 bases. The CDR3 has 12 residues.